This record covers a single T cell receptor (beta chain). One Seattle source followed patients from active infection through their disease course. Produced via immunoSEQ multiplex PCR; TCRdb's table is partial and in-frame only. The sample includes tens of thousands of clones, under 90% of them seen just once. The V and J ends lost 1 base and 8 bases respectively, with 9 bases between them. The CDR3 consists of 12 residues. The germline V gene encodes CDR1 GTSNPN and CDR2 SVGIG (reference sequence). The data belong to a study of blood T cell repertoires in COVID-19. Study summary: The United States, Italy and Spain supplied acute and convalescent COVID-19 samples. PBMCs, B-cell-depleted T cells, or T cells provided the cDNA or gDNA that made up the material.

Sequenced sample: peripheral blood. This sequence originates from a man older than 75 with COVID-19, enrolled during active disease. This chain joins TRBV30 and TRBJ2-1, with no clear D. The CDR3 is CAWSGLADEQFF. DNA of the CDR3: TGTGCCTGGAGTGGGTTAGCCGATGAGCAGTTCTTC.